The 31 T cell receptor beta chains below were found in one sample sequenced in a study of T cells in Graves' hyperthyroidism and ophthalmopathy. Using RNA transcripts as the source, TCR beta CDR3 regions were amplified. First-round RT-PCR of the TCR CDR3 relied on the HTBI primer set. Via MiXCR, TCRdb re-called the multiplex PCR reads, giving one row per CDR3 protein. The sample shows hundreds of thousands of distinct CDR3 sequences, approximately 15% of them seen only once. Sequencing input: blood. The receptors originated from a woman aged 18-30 years with Graves' hyperthyroidism.

This clonotype was counted at least ten times. This chain uses TRBV20-1 with TRBJ2-1; 8 bases are a match to TRBD1. Losses at the gene ends were 5 bases for V and 10 bases for J; bases not matched to a gene: 7. Looked up from germline, CDR1 is DFQATT and CDR2 is SNEGSKA (reference sequence). The CDR3 sequence is 12 residues long. The CDR3: CSASTGVVEQFF. The CDR3, as DNA: TGCAGTGCTTCGACAGGGGTTGTGGAGCAGTTCTTC.

This clonotype showed up just a few times. The V and J genes are TRBV9 and TRBJ2-1; possible D gene TRBD2, 6 bases. The V and J ends lost 4 bases and 2 bases respectively, with 16 bases between them. The CDR3 extends over 16 amino acids. The germline gives CDR1 SGDLS, CDR2 YYNGEE. This chain's CDR3 is CASSPTSGTAYNEQFF. CDR3 bases: TGTGCCAGCAGCCCTACATCCGGGACTGCCTACAATGAGCAGTTCTTC.

J is TRBJ2-7 and V is TRBV10-1; TRBD1 might be the D (6 bases). This CDR3 has 15 amino acids. CDR1 is WNHNN, CDR2 SYGVQD, per germline (reference sequence). V was cut by 4 bases and J by 4 bases, with 17 bases left in between. The CDR3 here is CASSGQGTGEYEQYF. In nucleotides, the CDR3 is TGCGCCAGCAGTGGTCAGGGGACCGGGGAATACGAGCAGTACTTC.

This clonotype has just a few counts. The rearrangement links TRBV24-1 to TRBJ1-2; D gene ambiguous. Germline CDR1 is KGHDR and CDR2 is SFDVKD. The CDR3 is made up of 12 amino acids. V was pared by 6 bases and J by 2 bases, with 6 bases between. CDR3 nucleotide sequence: TGTGCCACCAGTCCCGGGAACTATGGCTACACCTTC. Its translation: CATSPGNYGYTF.

The gene calls are TRBV7-2 and TRBJ1-2; tentative D call: TRBD1 (6 bases). The germline V gene encodes CDR1 SGHTA and CDR2 FQGNSA. This CDR3 is built from 15 residues. Trimming took off 3 bases at V and 2 bases at J, with 13 bases between the two ends. CDR3 region: CASSFRDTSNYGYTF. The CDR3 nucleotides are TGTGCCAGCAGCTTCCGGGACACCTCCAACTATGGCTACACCTTC.

This clonotype was observed many times. The CDR3 is CASSEARRTPRLRELFF. The DNA for the CDR3 is TGTGCCAGCAGTGAGGCACGCAGGACACCTCGCCTTCGGGAGCTGTTTTTT. V and J are TRBV2 and TRBJ2-2, with D possibly being TRBD1 (5 bases). The length of the CDR3 is 17 residues. Germline values: CDR1 SNHLY, CDR2 FYNNEI. Trimming removed 3 bases at V and 9 bases at J, with 23 bases between. Based on the CDR3 plus reference TRBV2 and TRBJ2-2, the full variable domain is EPEVTQTPSHQVTQMGQEVILRCVPISNHLYFYWYRQILGQKVEFLVSFYNNEISEKSEIFDDQFSVERPDGSNFTLKIRSTKLEDSAMYFCASSEARRTPRLRELFFGEGSRLTVL.

The genes are TRBV29-1 and TRBJ1-1; D is undetermined. The CDR3 runs 13 residues. CDR1 SQVTM and CDR2 ANQGSEA come from the germline V gene. The V and J ends lost 1 base and 4 bases respectively, with 10 bases between them. In DNA, the CDR3 is TGCAGCGTTGAAGCGGCAGCGAGCACTGAAGCTTTCTTT. Amino acid sequence: CSVEAAASTEAFF.

This clonotype turned up a few times. A read error may account for a junction end that differs from germline. The chain couples TRBV12-3 or TRBV12-4 to TRBJ2-3, with a possible D match to TRBD1 (6 bases). The CDR3 length is 11 residues. The CDR3 is CTSRGTGTQYF. The CDR3 DNA follows: TGTACCAGCAGGGGCACAGGTACGCAGTATTTT.

The chain links TRBV6-6 to TRBJ1-2; the match to TRBD1 covers 8 bases. There are 16 residues in the CDR3. J gave up 6 bases and V 0 bases, and 9 bases lay outside the gene matches. Germline lookup yields CDR1 MNHNY and CDR2 SVGAGI (reference sequence). CDR3 in amino acids: CASSYSARTGNHGYTF. CDR3 DNA sequence: TGTGCCAGCAGTTACTCGGCCCGGACAGGGAATCATGGCTACACCTTC.

This clonotype appeared many times. V gene TRBV30 combines with J gene TRBJ2-5; D uncertain. The CDR3 consists of 13 residues. Germline CDR1 GTSNPN, CDR2 SVGIG (reference sequence). Trimming took 0 bases from V and 4 from J, leaving 9 bases between them. The CDR3 DNA is TGTGCCTGGAGTGTGGTACTACCAGAGACCCAGTACTTC. Its protein product is CAWSVVLPETQYF.

This clonotype came up many times. The chain carries TRBV7-9 and TRBJ2-3, with TRBD2 matching over 9 bases. J lost 7 bases, V lost 5 bases, and 16 bases had no gene match. CDR1 SEHNR and CDR2 FQNEAQ come from the germline V gene (reference sequence). The CDR3 length is 17 residues. CDR3 sequence reads: CASSPAAGAGGIYTQYF. The CDR3 DNA reads TGTGCCAGCAGCCCCGCGGCGGGAGCGGGAGGAATCTATACGCAGTATTTT.

At least ten counts were recorded for this clonotype. This chain uses TRBV20-1 with TRBJ2-2; D uncertain. The length of the CDR3 is 17 residues. The germline V and J ends were trimmed by 0 bases and 1 base, with 15 bases remaining between them. The germline gives CDR1 DFQATT, CDR2 SNEGSKA (reference sequence). The CDR3 loop is CSARDALKLLNTGELFF. The CDR3 DNA reads as TGCAGTGCTAGAGATGCCCTCAAACTACTGAACACCGGGGAGCTGTTTTTT.

This clonotype was seen many times. The chain carries TRBV11-2 and TRBJ2-7; D unresolved. Germline values: CDR1 SGHAT, CDR2 FQNNGV. The length of the CDR3 is 13 residues. Trimming cost V 4 bases and J 0 bases, with 7 bases left between them. As DNA, the CDR3 is TGTGCCAGCAGCTCGACGCCCTCCTACGAGCAGTACTTC. Amino acid sequence: CASSSTPSYEQYF.

In its sample, this clonotype was seen many times. This rearrangement joins TRBV6-1 to TRBJ1-2; unclear D gene. Germline lookup yields CDR1 MNHNS and CDR2 SASEGT. The germline V and J ends were trimmed by 6 bases and 1 base, with 9 bases remaining between them. The CDR3 covers 13 residues. The CDR3 spells CASRMTDNYGYTF. Here the CDR3 DNA reads TGTGCCAGCAGAATGACTGATAACTATGGCTACACCTTC.

In its sample, this clonotype was seen many times. The V gene is TRBV28, the J gene TRBJ2-1, with 9 bases aligning to TRBD2. The V segment lost 4 bases and the J segment 6 bases; nucleotides outside the gene matches: 10. This CDR3 region has 16 residues. CDR1 is MDHEN, CDR2 SYDVKM, per germline. CDR3 DNA sequence: TGTGCCAGCAGTTATCTTAGCGGGAGTCTCGGCAATGAGCAGTTCTTC. Translating it yields CASSYLSGSLGNEQFF.

There are a few counts of this clonotype. The chain uses TRBV29-1 and TRBJ2-7, with D possibly being TRBD1 (5 bases). The V and J ends lost 6 bases and 0 bases respectively, with 12 bases between them. Germline loops: CDR1 SQVTM, CDR2 ANQGSEA. This CDR3 is built from 13 residues. DNA of the CDR3: TGCAGCGTCAAGACAGCCGTCTCCTACGAGCAGTACTTC. Translating it yields CSVKTAVSYEQYF.

In its sample, this clonotype was seen many times. V and J are TRBV12-3 or TRBV12-4 and TRBJ2-5, with D perhaps TRBD2 (7 bases). This CDR3 has 17 residues. Trimming removed 5 bases from V and 4 bases from J, with 23 bases in between. CDR3 protein: CASSPPLEWRGRETQYF. The CDR3 DNA sequence: TGTGCCAGCAGTCCCCCACTAGAGTGGCGGGGGCGAGAGACCCAGTACTTC.

In this sample, this clonotype turned up a few times. This chain uses TRBV7-2 with TRBJ1-1; D unclear. This CDR3 contains 14 residues. Trimming pared 2 bases from V and 4 bases from J, leaving 11 bases between. Germline loops: CDR1 SGHTA, CDR2 FQGNSA. The CDR3 sequence is CASSLKGLGTEAFF. The CDR3 DNA reads TGTGCCAGCAGCTTAAAAGGTCTTGGCACTGAAGCTTTCTTT.

This chain connects TRBV4-1 to TRBJ2-7, with a weak D call TRBD2 (5 bases). The CDR3 sequence is 16 residues long. Germline V gene sequence: CDR1 MGHRA, CDR2 YSYEKL. V gave up 1 base and J gave up 0 bases, with 13 bases separating them. CDR3 loop: CASSQVPPGISYEQYF. DNA of the CDR3: TGCGCCAGCAGCCAAGTCCCGCCGGGGATCTCCTACGAGCAGTACTTC.

The chain links TRBV7-9 to TRBJ1-2; no definite D call. This CDR3 comprises 13 residues. The V gene lost 5 bases and the J gene lost 6 bases, with 13 bases spanning the gap. Germline CDR1 SEHNR, CDR2 FQNEAQ (reference sequence). CDR3 loop: CASSLHEADGYTF. CDR3 nucleotide sequence: TGTGCCAGCAGCCTACATGAGGCAGATGGCTACACCTTC. The full variable domain, rest sourced from reference TRBV7-9 and TRBJ1-2, is DTGVSQNPRHKITKRGQNVTFRCDPISEHNRLYWYRQTLGQGPEFLTYFQNEAQLEKSRLLSDRFSAERPKGSFSTLEIQRTEQGDSAMYLCASSLHEADGYTFGSGTRLTVV.

V usage is TRBV18 and J usage is TRBJ2-2; TRBD2 matches at 7 bases. The CDR3 sequence is 14 residues long. V shed 3 bases and J 4 bases; nucleotides not matched to a gene: 2. CDR1 KGHSH and CDR2 LQKENI come from the germline V gene. CDR3 sequence (DNA): TGTGCCAGCTCACCGAGCGGGACCACCGGGGAGCTGTTTTTT. This gives the protein CASSPSGTTGELFF.

The table lists this clonotype with a count of one. Given a much more abundant clone one base away, this may be a read error. The CDR3 protein is CASSPPGRMYTEAFF. The CDR3 bases are TGTGCCAGCAGCCCACCGGGACGGATGTACACTGAAGCTTTCTTT. This chain connects TRBV7-9 to TRBJ1-1, with D perhaps TRBD1 (5 bases). Germline loops: CDR1 SEHNR, CDR2 FQNEAQ (reference sequence). The V and J ends lost 5 bases and 3 bases respectively, with 16 bases between them. This CDR3 has 15 amino acids.

This clonotype was detected many times. The chain joins TRBV5-1 to TRBJ2-1; a weak D match, TRBD1 (5 bases). CDR1 and CDR2 from the germline V gene are SGHRS and YFSETQ. The CDR3 runs 13 residues. The ends were cut back, 4 bases at V and 8 bases at J, with 13 bases in the middle. The CDR3 nucleotides read TGCGCCAGCAGCAATGCCCAGGGCGATGAGCAGTTCTTC. Protein sequence: CASSNAQGDEQFF.

This clonotype was recorded many times. CDR3 in DNA: TGTGCCAGCAGATCCGGGACGGTTGGCAATCAGCCCCAGCATTTT. Its protein is CASRSGTVGNQPQHF. The chain uses TRBV2 and TRBJ1-5, with a possible D match to TRBD1 (5 bases). With 6 bases removed from V and 2 bases from J, the gap between germline ends came to 14 bases. The CDR3 loop spans 15 amino acids. Germline CDR1 SNHLY, CDR2 FYNNEI. The whole variable domain, filled in from reference TRBV2 and TRBJ1-5, reads EPEVTQTPSHQVTQMGQEVILRCVPISNHLYFYWYRQILGQKVEFLVSFYNNEISEKSEIFDDQFSVERPDGSNFTLKIRSTKLEDSAMYFCASRSGTVGNQPQHFGDGTRLSIL.

The chain employs TRBV7-9 and TRBJ2-7, with 13 bases aligning to TRBD2. Trimming at V came to 5 bases and at J to 4 bases, leaving 5 bases not matched to a gene. The CDR3 consists of 15 residues. CDR1 SEHNR and CDR2 FQNEAQ come from the germline V gene (reference sequence). The CDR3 sequence: CASSHGTSGEYEQYF. The CDR3 DNA sequence: TGTGCCAGCAGCCACGGGACTAGCGGGGAGTACGAGCAGTACTTC.

The chain links TRBV27 to TRBJ2-1; the D gene is possibly TRBD2 (5 bases). With 7 bases removed from V and 6 bases from J, the gap between germline ends came to 19 bases. Germline values: CDR1 MNHEY, CDR2 SMNVEV (reference sequence). The CDR3 runs to 15 residues. The DNA of the CDR3 is TGTGCCAGCAAAAATCTCGGGGTACGGGGCAATGAGCAGTTCTTC. Translation: CASKNLGVRGNEQFF.

V is TRBV4-2 and J is TRBJ2-3, with 7 bases aligning to TRBD2. Germline assignment: CDR1 LGHNA and CDR2 YNFKEQ. The length of the CDR3 is 17 residues. Trimming cost V 0 bases and J 6 bases; bases outside gene matches: 12. CDR3 in DNA: TGTGCCAGCAGCCAAGAGTCACTAGCGCCAAACCCGGATACGCAGTATTTT. Residues: CASSQESLAPNPDTQYF.

V is TRBV5-1 and J is TRBJ1-1; perhaps TRBD1 as D (6 bases). CDR1 SGHRS and CDR2 YFSETQ come from the germline V gene. Trimming stripped 0 bases from V and 5 bases from J, with 26 bases between. This CDR3 region has 19 residues. The CDR3 sequence: CASSLAVSVRGPFRTEAFF. In nucleotides, the CDR3 is TGCGCCAGCAGCTTGGCCGTATCTGTCCGGGGGCCTTTTCGAACTGAAGCTTTCTTT.

This clonotype was counted ten times or more. The chain is built from TRBV2 and TRBJ1-3, with D perhaps TRBD1 (5 bases). The germline V and J ends were trimmed by 3 bases and 0 bases, with 9 bases remaining between them. Germline-derived CDR1 and CDR2 are SNHLY and FYNNEI. The CDR3 is 15 residues long. The CDR3: CASSESRASGNTIYF. CDR3 sequence (DNA): TGTGCCAGCAGTGAGTCCAGGGCCTCTGGAAACACCATATATTTT.

This CDR3 reads CATSDPRGTDGGYTF. The CDR3 DNA reads TGTGCCACCAGTGACCCCCGGGGGACGGACGGTGGCTACACCTTC. The chain combines TRBV24-1 with TRBJ1-2, with D possibly TRBD1 on 5 matching bases. Germline lookup yields CDR1 KGHDR and CDR2 SFDVKD. V lost 4 bases and J lost 7, with 18 bases in between. The length of the CDR3 is 15 residues.

This clonotype has a count of ten or more. The chain has TRBV5-1 and TRBJ2-1; D not resolved. Trimming left V 0 bases short and J 0 bases short, with 10 bases between. CDR3 size: 16 residues. The germline CDR1 and CDR2 sequences are SGHRS and YFSETQ. The CDR3 loop reads CASSLVGMSSYNEQFF. The DNA for the CDR3 is TGCGCCAGCAGCTTGGTGGGGATGAGCTCCTACAATGAGCAGTTCTTC. Looking up the rest from reference TRBV5-1 and TRBJ2-1 gives the full variable domain: KAGVTQTPRYLIKTRGQQVTLSCSPISGHRSVSWYQQTPGQGLQFLFEYFSETQRNKGNFPGRFSGRQFSNSRSEMNVSTLELGDSALYLCASSLVGMSSYNEQFFGPGTRLTVL.